The T cell receptor beta chain described here comes from a study of T-cell reconstitution after alpha-beta-depleted transplantation in children. Unique molecular identifiers featured in how the TCRbeta library was prepared. TCRdb called the PCR reads again in MiXCR, with one record for every CDR3 protein. The sample includes about a million distinct CDR3 sequences, roughly 29% seen only once; the top ten take under 30%. Trimming shortened V by 1 base and J by 8 bases, and 21 bases separated the two germline ends. The germline CDR1 and CDR2 sequences are SGHNT and YYREEE (reference sequence). The CDR3 extends over 16 amino acids.

This sequence was found in a boy under two years old who had a stem cell transplant for SCID, so the T cells may come from the graft donor. The rearrangement links TRBV5-4 to TRBJ1-1; D not certain. Sequenced here: PBMCs, mostly from graft donor cells, sampled 360 days after TCRalphabeta/CD19-depleted stem cell transplant. The CDR3 bases are TGTGCCAGCAGCTTGCGAAGCCCGGGCATCGGCAAGGAAGCTTTCTTT. This gives the protein CASSLRSPGIGKEAFF.